Below are 6 T cell receptor beta chains sequenced from a single sample in a study of control samples from healthy donors and cancer patients. Sequencing was performed with immunoSEQ multiplex PCR; in TCRdb, only in-frame clones are kept and a portion is missing. The sample holds tens of thousands of clones, about 88% seen once. The sequenced sample was blood. The receptor set was obtained from a man aged 50 or older in good health.

The J gene is TRBJ2-1, the V gene TRBV10-2; TRBD2 might be the D (7 bases). The ends were cut back, 0 bases at V and 12 bases at J, with 18 bases in the middle. Germline CDR1 reads WSHSY; CDR2 reads SAAADI. The CDR3 sequence is 15 residues long. CDR3 region: CASSESSGQGRGQFF. In DNA, the CDR3 is TGCGCCAGCAGTGAGTCATCGGGGCAGGGGAGGGGGCAGTTCTTC.

V usage is TRBV5-4 and J usage is TRBJ1-2, with D unclear. The CDR3 is 15 amino acids. V gave up 0 bases and J gave up 4 bases, with 13 bases separating them. In germline, CDR1 is SGHNT, CDR2 YYREEE (reference sequence). The DNA for the CDR3 is TGTGCCAGCAGCTTGGAGGGCAACAGTTTCTATGGCTACACCTTC. Translation gives CASSLEGNSFYGYTF.

V usage is TRBV27 and J usage is TRBJ1-2, with 7 bases identical to TRBD1. Germline CDR1 and CDR2: MNHEY and SMNVEV (reference sequence). CDR3 length equals 14 residues. V dropped 6 bases and J dropped 5; count of bases not matched to a gene: 9. The CDR3 DNA sequence: TGTGCCAGCAGACTTTCAGGGGGGGTATATGGCTACACCTTC. Translating it yields CASRLSGGVYGYTF.

The chain employs TRBV24-1 and TRBJ2-5, with D tentatively TRBD2 (6 bases). Deletions cut 6 bases from V and 5 bases from J, with 21 bases between. This CDR3 comprises 16 residues. Looked up from germline, CDR1 is KGHDR and CDR2 is SFDVKD. In nucleotides, the CDR3 is TGTGCCACCAGTCCGAGTTCCGGGGCGGGAAGGGAGACCCAGTACTTC. Its protein is CATSPSSGAGRETQYF.

The chain has TRBV2 and TRBJ2-2, with D perhaps matching TRBD1 (6 bases). The CDR3 totals 14 residues. V was clipped by 7 bases and J by 4 bases, with 13 bases between them. Germline V lookup: CDR1 SNHLY, CDR2 FYNNEI. The CDR3 DNA sequence: TGTGCCAGCACCCGGGACATCTTCACCGGGGAGCTGTTTTTT. It translates to CASTRDIFTGELFF.

This sequence joins TRBV5-5 and TRBJ1-2; no clear D gene. V shed 2 bases and J shed 4 bases, with 9 bases lying between them. CDR1 is SGHKS, CDR2 YYEKEE, per germline (reference sequence). The CDR3 length is 13 residues. The CDR3 is CASSFPPSYGYTF. The CDR3 DNA follows: TGTGCCAGCAGCTTCCCCCCATCCTATGGCTACACCTTC.